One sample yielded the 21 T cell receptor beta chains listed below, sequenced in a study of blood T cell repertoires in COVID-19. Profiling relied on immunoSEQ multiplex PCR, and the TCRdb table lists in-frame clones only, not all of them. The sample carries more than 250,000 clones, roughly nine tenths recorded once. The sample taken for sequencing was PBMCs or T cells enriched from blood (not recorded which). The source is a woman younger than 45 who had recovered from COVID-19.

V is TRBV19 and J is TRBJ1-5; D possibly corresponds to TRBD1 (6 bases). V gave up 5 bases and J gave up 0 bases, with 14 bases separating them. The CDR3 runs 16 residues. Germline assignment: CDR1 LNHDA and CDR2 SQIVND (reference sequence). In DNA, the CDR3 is TGTGCCAGTAGTCCACAGGGTTCGTATAGCAATCAGCCCCAGCATTTT. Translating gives CASSPQGSYSNQPQHF. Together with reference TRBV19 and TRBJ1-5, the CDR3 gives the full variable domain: DGGITQSPKYLFRKEGQNVTLSCEQNLNHDAMYWYRQDPGQGLRLIYYSQIVNDFQKGDIAEGYSVSREKKESFPLTVTSAQKNPTAFYLCASSPQGSYSNQPQHFGDGTRLSIL.

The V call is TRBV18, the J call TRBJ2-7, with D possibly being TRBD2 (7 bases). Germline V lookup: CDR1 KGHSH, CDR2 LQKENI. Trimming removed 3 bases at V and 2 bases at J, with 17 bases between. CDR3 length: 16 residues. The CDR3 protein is CASSPGGGVGAYEQYF. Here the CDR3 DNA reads TGTGCCAGCTCACCCGGAGGGGGGGTTGGAGCCTACGAGCAGTACTTC.

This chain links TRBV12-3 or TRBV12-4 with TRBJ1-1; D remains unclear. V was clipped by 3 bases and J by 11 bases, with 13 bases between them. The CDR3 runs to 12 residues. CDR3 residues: CASSLGWEAAFF. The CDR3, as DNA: TGTGCCAGCAGTTTGGGATGGGAGGCGGCTTTCTTT.

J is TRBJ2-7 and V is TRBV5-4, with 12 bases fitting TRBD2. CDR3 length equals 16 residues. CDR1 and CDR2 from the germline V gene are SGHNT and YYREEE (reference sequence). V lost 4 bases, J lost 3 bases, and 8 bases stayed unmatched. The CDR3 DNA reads TGTGCCAGCAGCATATCTAGCGGGAGGGGTAGCTACGAGCAGTACTTC. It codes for CASSISSGRGSYEQYF.

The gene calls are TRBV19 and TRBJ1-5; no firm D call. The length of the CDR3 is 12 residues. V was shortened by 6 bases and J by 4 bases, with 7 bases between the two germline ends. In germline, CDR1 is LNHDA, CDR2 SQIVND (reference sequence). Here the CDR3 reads CASSTTNQPQHF. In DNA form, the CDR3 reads TGTGCCAGTAGCACCACTAATCAGCCCCAGCATTTT.

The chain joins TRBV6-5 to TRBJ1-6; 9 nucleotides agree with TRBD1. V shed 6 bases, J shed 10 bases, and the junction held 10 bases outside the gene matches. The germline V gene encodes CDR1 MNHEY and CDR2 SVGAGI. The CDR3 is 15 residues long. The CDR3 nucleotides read TGTGCCAGCAGGTCTGGGACAGGGACGTCCTCACCCCTCCACTTT. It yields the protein CASRSGTGTSSPLHF.

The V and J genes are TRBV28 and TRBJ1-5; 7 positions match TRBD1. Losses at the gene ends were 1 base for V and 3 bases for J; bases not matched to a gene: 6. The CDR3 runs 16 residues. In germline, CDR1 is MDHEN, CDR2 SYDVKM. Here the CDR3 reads CASSLYQGESNQPQHF. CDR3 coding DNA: TGTGCCAGCAGTTTATATCAGGGGGAATCCAATCAGCCCCAGCATTTT.

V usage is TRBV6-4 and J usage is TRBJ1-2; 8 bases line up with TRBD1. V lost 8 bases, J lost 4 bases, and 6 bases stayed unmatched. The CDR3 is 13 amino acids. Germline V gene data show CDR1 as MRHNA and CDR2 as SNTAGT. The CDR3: CASSNTGGYGYTF. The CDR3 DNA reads TGTGCCAGCTCGAACACAGGGGGCTATGGCTACACCTTC.

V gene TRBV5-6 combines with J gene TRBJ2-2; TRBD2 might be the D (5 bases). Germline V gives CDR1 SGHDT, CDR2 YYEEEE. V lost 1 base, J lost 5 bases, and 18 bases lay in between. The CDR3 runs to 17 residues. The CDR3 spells CASSLRSGYLLTGELFF. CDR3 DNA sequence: TGTGCCAGCAGCTTGAGGAGCGGATACCTTCTAACCGGGGAGCTGTTTTTT.

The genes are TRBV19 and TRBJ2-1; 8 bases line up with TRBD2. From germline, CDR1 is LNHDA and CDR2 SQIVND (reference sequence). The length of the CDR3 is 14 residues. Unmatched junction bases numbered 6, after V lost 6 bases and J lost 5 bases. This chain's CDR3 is CASSKREGNNEQFF. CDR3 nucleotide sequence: TGTGCCAGTAGCAAACGGGAGGGAAACAATGAGCAGTTCTTC.

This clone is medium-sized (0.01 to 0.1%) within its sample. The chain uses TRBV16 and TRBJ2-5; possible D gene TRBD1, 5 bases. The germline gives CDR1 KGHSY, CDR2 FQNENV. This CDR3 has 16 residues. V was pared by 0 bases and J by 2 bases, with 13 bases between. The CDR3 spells CASSQSRTPDQETQYF. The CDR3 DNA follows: TGTGCCAGCAGCCAATCGAGGACACCAGATCAAGAGACCCAGTACTTC.

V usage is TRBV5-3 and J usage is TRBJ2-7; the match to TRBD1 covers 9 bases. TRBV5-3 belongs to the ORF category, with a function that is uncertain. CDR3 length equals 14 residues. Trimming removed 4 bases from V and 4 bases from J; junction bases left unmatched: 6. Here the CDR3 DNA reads TGTGCCAGAAGCCCAGGGACAGGGTGGTACGAGCAGTACTTC. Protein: CARSPGTGWYEQYF.

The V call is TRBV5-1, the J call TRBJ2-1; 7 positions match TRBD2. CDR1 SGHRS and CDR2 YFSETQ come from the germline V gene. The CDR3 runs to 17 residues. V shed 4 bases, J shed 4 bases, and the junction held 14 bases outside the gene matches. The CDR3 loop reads CASSPTPSSGGYNEQFF. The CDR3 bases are TGCGCCAGCAGCCCCACCCCCTCTAGCGGAGGGTACAATGAGCAGTTCTTC.

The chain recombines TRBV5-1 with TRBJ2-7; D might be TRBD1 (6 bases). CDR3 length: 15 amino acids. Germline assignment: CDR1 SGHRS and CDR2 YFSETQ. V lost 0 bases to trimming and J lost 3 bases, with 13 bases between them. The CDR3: CASSLARGRLYEQYF. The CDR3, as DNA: TGCGCCAGCAGCTTGGCCAGGGGTAGACTCTACGAGCAGTACTTC.

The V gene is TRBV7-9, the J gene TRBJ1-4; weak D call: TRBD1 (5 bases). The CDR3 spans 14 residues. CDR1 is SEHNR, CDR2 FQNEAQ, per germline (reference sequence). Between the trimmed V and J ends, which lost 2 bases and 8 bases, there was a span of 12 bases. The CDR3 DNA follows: TGTGCCAGCAGCTTAACGGCAGGGAACGAAAAACTGTTTTTT. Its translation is CASSLTAGNEKLFF.

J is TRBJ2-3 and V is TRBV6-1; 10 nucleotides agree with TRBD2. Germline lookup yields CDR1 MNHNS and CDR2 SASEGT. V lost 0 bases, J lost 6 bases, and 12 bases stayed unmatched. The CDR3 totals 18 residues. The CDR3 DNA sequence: TGTGCCAGCAGTGAAGCGCGGCCGGCTAGCGGGGGCTCGGATACGCAGTATTTT. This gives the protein CASSEARPASGGSDTQYF.

The CDR3 region is CASSVGGGTRTEQYF. The CDR3 DNA reads TGTGCCAGCAGCGTCGGGGGGGGGACTAGGACCGAGCAGTACTTC. V usage is TRBV3-1 (or the pseudogene TRBV3-2) and J usage is TRBJ2-7; TRBD2 matches 8 bases. CDR3 size: 15 residues. V gave up 5 bases and J gave up 6 bases; unmatched junction bases: 12. Germline CDR1 and CDR2: LGHDT and YNNKEL (reference sequence).

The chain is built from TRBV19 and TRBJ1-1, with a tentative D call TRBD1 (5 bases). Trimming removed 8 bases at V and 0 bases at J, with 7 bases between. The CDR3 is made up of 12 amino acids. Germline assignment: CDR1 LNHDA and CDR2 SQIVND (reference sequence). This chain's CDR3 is CASQGLNTEAFF. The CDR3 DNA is TGTGCCAGTCAGGGTTTGAACACTGAAGCTTTCTTT.

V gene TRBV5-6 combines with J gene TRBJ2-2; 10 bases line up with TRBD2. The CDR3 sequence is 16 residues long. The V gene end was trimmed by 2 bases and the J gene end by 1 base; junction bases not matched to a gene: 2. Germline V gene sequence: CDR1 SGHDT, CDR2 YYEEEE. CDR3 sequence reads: CASSLLAGRNTGELFF. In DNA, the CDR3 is TGTGCCAGCAGCTTACTAGCGGGGAGGAACACCGGGGAGCTGTTTTTT.

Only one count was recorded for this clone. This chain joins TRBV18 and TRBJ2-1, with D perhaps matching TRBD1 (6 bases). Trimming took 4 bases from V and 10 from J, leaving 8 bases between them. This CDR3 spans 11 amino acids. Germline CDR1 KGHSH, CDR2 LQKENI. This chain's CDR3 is CASSRQGEQFF. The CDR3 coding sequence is TGTGCCAGCTCACGGCAGGGGGAGCAGTTCTTC.

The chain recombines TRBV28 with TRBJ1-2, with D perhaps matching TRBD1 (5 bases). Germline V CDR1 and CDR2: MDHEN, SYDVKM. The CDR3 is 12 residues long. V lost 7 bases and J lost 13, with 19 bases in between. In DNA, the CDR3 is TGTGCCAGCACCTCCCGGGGGACCGGAGTCACCTTC. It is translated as CASTSRGTGVTF.